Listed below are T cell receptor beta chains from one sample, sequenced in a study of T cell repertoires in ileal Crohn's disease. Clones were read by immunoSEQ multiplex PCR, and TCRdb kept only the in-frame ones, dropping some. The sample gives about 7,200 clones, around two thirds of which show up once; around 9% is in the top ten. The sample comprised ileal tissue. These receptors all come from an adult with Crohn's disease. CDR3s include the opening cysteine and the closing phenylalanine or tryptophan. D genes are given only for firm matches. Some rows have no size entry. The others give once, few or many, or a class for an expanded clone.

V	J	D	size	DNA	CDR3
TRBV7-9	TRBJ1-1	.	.	TGTGCCAGCAGCCCTACAATGGACACTGAAGCTTTCTTT	CASSPTMDTEAFF
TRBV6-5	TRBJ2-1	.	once	TGTGCCAGCAGCCTTATTGGCACTCCCTACAATGAGCAGTTCTTC	CASSLIGTPYNEQFF
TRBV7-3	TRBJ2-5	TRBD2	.	TGTGCCAGCAGCTTATCGGCTAGCGGGAGACGGGGAGAGACCCAGTACTTC	CASSLSASGRRGETQYF
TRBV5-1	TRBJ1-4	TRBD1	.	TGCGCCAGCAGCGAACAGGGGAGGAGTAATGAAAAACTGTTTTTT	CASSEQGRSNEKLFF
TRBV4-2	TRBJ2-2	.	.	TGTGCCAGCAGCCGTAGTGCCCAGGTGAACACCGGGGAGCTGTTTTTT	CASSRSAQVNTGELFF
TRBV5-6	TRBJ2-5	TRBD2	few	TGTGCCAGCAGCTTGGAAACTAGCGGGAGAATTTGGGAGACCCAGTACTTC	CASSLETSGRIWETQYF
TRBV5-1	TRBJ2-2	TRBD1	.	TGCGCCAGCAGCTTGGGACAGGGCAGATCGAACACCGGGGAGCTGTTTTTT	CASSLGQGRSNTGELFF
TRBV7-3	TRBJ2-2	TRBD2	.	TGTGCCAGCAGCTTAAATCCTCTAGCGGCCACCGGGGAGCTGTTTTTT	CASSLNPLAATGELFF
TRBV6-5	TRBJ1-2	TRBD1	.	TGTGCCAGCAGTTGGGACAGCAACTATGGCTACACCTTC	CASSWDSNYGYTF
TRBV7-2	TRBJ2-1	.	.	TGTGCCAGCAGCTTAAAATTCGCCTATGAGCAGTTCTTC	CASSLKFAYEQFF
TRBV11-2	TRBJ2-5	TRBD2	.	TGTGCCAGCAGCCTTAACAGCGGGAACAACCAAGAGACCCAGTACTTC	CASSLNSGNNQETQYF
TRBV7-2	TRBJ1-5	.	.	TGTGCCAGCAGCTTAGGGGGGGCGCGCAATCAGCCCCAGCATTTT	CASSLGGARNQPQHF
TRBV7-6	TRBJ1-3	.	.	TGTGCCAGCAGCCAGTGGACAGCGAGCTCTGGAAACACCATATATTTT	CASSQWTASSGNTIYF
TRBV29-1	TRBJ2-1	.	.	TGCAGCGCCGAGGGACGCCGAGGGGTCTACAATGAGCAGTTCTTC	CSAEGRRGVYNEQFF
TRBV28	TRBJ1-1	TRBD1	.	TGTGCCATCTTCCCCAGGGGGAGAGCTTTCTTT	CAIFPRGRAFF
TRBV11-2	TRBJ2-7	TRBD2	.	TGTGCCAGCAGCTTAGTGCTAGCGGGAGGGGCCAACGAGCAGTACTTC	CASSLVLAGGANEQYF
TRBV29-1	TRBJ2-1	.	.	TGCAGCGTTGGAGACGGAAAAGGGGGTGAGCAGTTCTTC	CSVGDGKGGEQFF
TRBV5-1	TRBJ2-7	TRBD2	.	TGCGCCAGCAGCCCCGCTCTAGCGGGAGCGGGTGAGCAGTACTTC	CASSPALAGAGEQYF
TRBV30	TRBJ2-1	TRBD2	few	TGTGCCTGGACTAGCGGGCTCGTCAATGAGCAGTTCTTC	CAWTSGLVNEQFF
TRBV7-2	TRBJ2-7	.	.	TGTGCCAGCAGCTTAAGGTGGGGGAGCGTCAACGAGCAGTACTTC	CASSLRWGSVNEQYF
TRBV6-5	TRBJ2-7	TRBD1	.	TGTGCCAGCAGTAAGACAGGGGACTGGGAGCAGTACTTC	CASSKTGDWEQYF
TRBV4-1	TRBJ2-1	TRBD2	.	TGCGCCAGCAGCCAAGATCCGCCTAGCGGGAGTTTGGATGAGCAGTTCTTC	CASSQDPPSGSLDEQFF
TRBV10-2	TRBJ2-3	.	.	TGCGCCAGCAGGGACTTCACAGATACGCAGTATTTT	CASRDFTDTQYF
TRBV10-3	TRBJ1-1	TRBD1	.	TGTGCCTCCCGGGACAGTGACACACTAGGAGCTTTCTTT	CASRDSDTLGAFF
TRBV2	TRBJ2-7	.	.	TGTGCCAGCAAAGCCAGGGAGTTCTACGAGCAGTACTTC	CASKAREFYEQYF
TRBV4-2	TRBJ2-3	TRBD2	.	TGTGCCAGCAGCCAAGAGGCGGGAGTGGGCACAGATACGCAGTATTTT	CASSQEAGVGTDTQYF
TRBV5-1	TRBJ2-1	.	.	TGCGCCAGCAGCTTGGAATTAAGGGGGAGAATCTACAATGAGCAGTTCTTC	CASSLELRGRIYNEQFF
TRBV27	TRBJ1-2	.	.	TGTGCCAGCAGTTTTCAGGGAATCGACGGCTACACCTTC	CASSFQGIDGYTF
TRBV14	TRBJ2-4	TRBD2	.	TGTGCCAGCAGCCACGAAGCGGGACCAGAAAACATTCAGTACTTC	CASSHEAGPENIQYF
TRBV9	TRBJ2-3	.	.	TGTGCCAGCAGTGGTACAGGGTGGAGCCCAGATACGCAGTATTTT	CASSGTGWSPDTQYF
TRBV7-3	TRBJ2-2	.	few	TGTGCCAGCAGCTTAACGGGCACCAACACCGGGGAGCTGTTTTTT	CASSLTGTNTGELFF
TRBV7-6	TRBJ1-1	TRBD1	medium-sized	TGTGCCAGCAGCCCCGGACAGGGGATCACTGAAGCTTTCTTT	CASSPGQGITEAFF
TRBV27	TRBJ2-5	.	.	TGTGCCAGCAGTTATAGGCGGGACCAAGAGACCCAGTACTTC	CASSYRRDQETQYF
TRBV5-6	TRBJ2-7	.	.	TGTGCCAGCAGCTTGAGCGGGACAGTGTACTTC	CASSLSGTVYF
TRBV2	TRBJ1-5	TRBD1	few	TGTGCCAGCAGCTTAGGACAGGGACGTTCAGGGCCCCAGCATTTT	CASSLGQGRSGPQHF
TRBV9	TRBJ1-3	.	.	TGTGCCACGGGCTCTGGAAACACCATATATTTT	CATGSGNTIYF
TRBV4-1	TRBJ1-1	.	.	TGCGCCAGCAGCCAAGATCTGCTCTTTGCGGGGCCGGGCACTGAAGCTTTCTTT	CASSQDLLFAGPGTEAFF
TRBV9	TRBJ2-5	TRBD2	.	TGTGCCAGCAGCGTAGCGGGGGGCCAAGAGACCCAGTACTTC	CASSVAGGQETQYF
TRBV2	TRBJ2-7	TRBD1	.	TGTGCCAGCAGCCGCGTTAGACAGGGTGCATACGAGCAGTACTTC	CASSRVRQGAYEQYF
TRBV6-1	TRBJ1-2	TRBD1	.	TGTGCCAGCAGTGAAGCAGGGACAGGGGGTTATGGCTACACCTTC	CASSEAGTGGYGYTF
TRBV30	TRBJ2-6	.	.	TGTGCCTGGAGAACTGGGGCCAACGTCCTGACTTTC	CAWRTGANVLTF
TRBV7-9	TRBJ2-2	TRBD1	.	TGTGCCAGCAGCAATCGGGACAGGGGGGACTCCGGGGAGCTGTTTTTT	CASSNRDRGDSGELFF
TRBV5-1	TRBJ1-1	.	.	TGCGCCAGCAGTCCGGGGGCCTCGAACACTGAAGCTTTCTTT	CASSPGASNTEAFF
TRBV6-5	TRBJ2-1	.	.	TGTGCCAGCAGCTCGACTGAAAACAATGAGCAGTTCTTC	CASSSTENNEQFF
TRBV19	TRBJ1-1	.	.	TGTGCCAGTAGGGGGCAATGGGACACTGAAGCTTTCTTT	CASRGQWDTEAFF
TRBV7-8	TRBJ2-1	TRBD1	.	TGTGCCAGCAGCGCTCTGGGGACAGGGAGAGATGAGCAGTTCTTC	CASSALGTGRDEQFF
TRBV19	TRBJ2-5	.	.	TGTGCCAGTAGGGCTAGCCCAGAGACCCAGTACTTC	CASRASPETQYF
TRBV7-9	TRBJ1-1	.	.	TGTGCCAGCAGCTCCCGACGGCTAGAAGCTTTCTTT	CASSSRRLEAFF
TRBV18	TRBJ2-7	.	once	TGTGCCAGCTCACCAGGGCTAGCGACGGACCACGAGCAGTACTTC	CASSPGLATDHEQYF
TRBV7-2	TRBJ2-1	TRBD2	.	TGTGCCAGCAGCCTAACTAGCGGTGCCCACAATGAGCAGTTCTTC	CASSLTSGAHNEQFF
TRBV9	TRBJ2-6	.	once	TGTGCCAGCAGCGTAGAACCAGGGGTGGCCAACGTCCTGACTTTC	CASSVEPGVANVLTF
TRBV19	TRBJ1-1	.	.	TGTGCCAGTAGTCGCGTCTTGGCCAACACTGAAGCTTTCTTT	CASSRVLANTEAFF
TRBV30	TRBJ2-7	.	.	TGTGCCTGGACCAGGGGCGAAGTAAGCTACGAGCAGTACTTC	CAWTRGEVSYEQYF
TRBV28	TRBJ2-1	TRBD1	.	TGTGCCAGCAGTTTGGTACAGGGGTCGTACAATGAGCAGTTCTTC	CASSLVQGSYNEQFF
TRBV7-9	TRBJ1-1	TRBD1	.	TGTGCCAGCAGCACGACAGGGAGGAACACTGAAGCTTTCTTT	CASSTTGRNTEAFF